Following are 29 T cell receptor beta chains from one sample sequenced in a study of shared T cell receptors in the human thymus. Profiled with immunoSEQ multiplex PCR; TCRdb holds only in-frame clones, not every one. The table has 540,000 or so clones, about 80% seen once. This same sample was also taken into another study, of human thymus T cells.

Sequencing input: thymocytes. The receptor set was obtained from a boy under two years old with a congenital heart defect.

The table lists this clone with a count of one. The chain joins TRBV19 to TRBJ1-2; tentatively, D is TRBD1 (6 bases). The CDR3 runs 15 residues. With 6 bases removed from V and 5 bases from J, the gap between germline ends came to 19 bases. Per germline, CDR1 LNHDA and CDR2 SQIVND (reference sequence). For the CDR3, the DNA is TGTGCCAGTAGCTGTGACCATGGACAGAGTTATGGCTACACCTTC. Translated, it gives CASSCDHGQSYGYTF. Drawing the rest from reference TRBV19 and TRBJ1-2, the complete variable domain is DGGITQSPKYLFRKEGQNVTLSCEQNLNHDAMYWYRQDPGQGLRLIYYSQIVNDFQKGDIAEGYSVSREKKESFPLTVTSAQKNPTAFYLCASSCDHGQSYGYTFGSGTRLTVV.

The CDR3 here is CASEKGAGNTIYF. Here the CDR3 DNA reads TGTGCCTCCGAGAAAGGGGCTGGAAACACCATATATTTT. The chain carries TRBV2 and TRBJ1-3, with D maybe TRBD1 (5 bases). Deletions cut 11 bases from V and 2 bases from J, with 13 bases between. Germline CDR1 is SNHLY and CDR2 is FYNNEI. The length of the CDR3 is 13 residues. Filled out from reference TRBV2 and TRBJ1-3, the complete variable domain reads EPEVTQTPSHQVTQMGQEVILRCVPISNHLYFYWYRQILGQKVEFLVSFYNNEISEKSEIFDDQFSVERPDGSNFTLKIRSTKLEDSAMYFCASEKGAGNTIYFGEGSWLTVV.

The J gene is TRBJ1-3, the V gene TRBV9; 7 positions match TRBD1. This CDR3 is built from 18 residues. J lost 3 bases, V lost 0 bases, and 12 bases had no gene match. Per the germline V gene, CDR1 is SGDLS and CDR2 is YYNGEE. CDR3 in DNA: TGTGCCAGCAGCGTAGCGAAGGGGACAGACCGACTTGGAAACACCATATATTTT. Translated: CASSVAKGTDRLGNTIYF.

The table lists this clone with a few counts. The chain employs TRBV18 and TRBJ1-4; no reliable D call. V lost 3 bases, J lost 8 bases, and 19 bases lay in between. The CDR3 totals 16 residues. Germline-derived CDR1 and CDR2 are KGHSH and LQKENI. The CDR3 nucleotides are TGTGCCAGCTCACCGGACGAGAGCGGGGTAGGGGAAAAACTGTTTTTT. It yields the protein CASSPDESGVGEKLFF.

The genes are TRBV7-2 and TRBJ2-7; no clear D gene. CDR1 and CDR2 (germline): SGHTA, FQGNSA. Trimming left V 4 bases short and J 0 bases short, with 4 bases between. There are 12 residues in the CDR3. CDR3 loop: CASSYSSYEQYF. The CDR3 bases are TGTGCCAGCAGCTACAGCTCCTACGAGCAGTACTTC. The variable domain in full, completed from reference TRBV7-2 and TRBJ2-7, reads GAGVSQSPSNKVTEKGKDVELRCDPISGHTALYWYRQSLGQGLEFLIYFQGNSAPDKSGLPSDRFSAERTGGSVSTLTIQRTQQEDSAVYLCASSYSSYEQYFGPGTRLTVT.

The chain employs TRBV19 and TRBJ1-2, with TRBD1 matching 11 bases. Trimming took 10 bases from V and 4 from J; bases not matched to a gene: 5. Germline loops: CDR1 LNHDA, CDR2 SQIVND (reference sequence). The CDR3 totals 13 residues. CDR3 sequence: CATRTGGLYGYTF. DNA of the CDR3: TGTGCCACTCGGACAGGGGGCCTCTATGGCTACACCTTC. The whole variable domain, remainder taken from reference TRBV19 and TRBJ1-2, is DGGITQSPKYLFRKEGQNVTLSCEQNLNHDAMYWYRQDPGQGLRLIYYSQIVNDFQKGDIAEGYSVSREKKESFPLTVTSAQKNPTAFYLCATRTGGLYGYTFGSGTRLTVV.

The rearrangement joins TRBV7-2 to TRBJ2-2; 9 bases map to TRBD2. The CDR3 extends over 19 amino acids. V gave up 1 base and J gave up 8 bases; unmatched junction bases: 17. Germline CDR1 reads SGHTA; CDR2 reads FQGNSA. The CDR3 DNA reads TGTGCCAGCAGCTTAGGGTCTGCGGAGCTAGCGGGATATGTGGGGGAGCTGTTTTTT. It specifies CASSLGSAELAGYVGELFF.

This clone was observed a single time. The gene calls are TRBV27 and TRBJ2-7, with no clear D. The V gene lost 3 bases and the J gene lost 3 bases, with 18 bases spanning the gap. Germline V CDR1 and CDR2: MNHEY, SMNVEV (reference sequence). The length of the CDR3 is 16 residues. CDR3 amino acids: CASSFTVDVVDYEQYF. CDR3 in DNA: TGTGCCAGCAGTTTCACAGTGGATGTGGTTGACTACGAGCAGTACTTC.

This rearrangement joins TRBV27 to TRBJ2-3; tentatively, D is TRBD1 (7 bases). The V end was cut by 3 bases, the J end by 4 bases, with 35 bases between. This CDR3 has 22 amino acids. Germline CDR1 reads MNHEY; CDR2 reads SMNVEV (reference sequence). The CDR3 DNA follows: TGTGCCAGCAGTTTCTATCCCGCGCGGGGACAGAATGCGAAACTAATGTCAGATACGCAGTATTTT. Protein: CASSFYPARGQNAKLMSDTQYF.

In this sample, this clone turned up a few times. This sequence joins TRBV29-1 and TRBJ1-4; D possibly corresponds to TRBD1 (6 bases). The V and J ends lost 5 bases and 2 bases respectively, with 18 bases between them. Germline values: CDR1 SQVTM, CDR2 ANQGSEA. This CDR3 comprises 16 residues. CDR3 sequence reads: CSVRVQGILTNEKLFF. CDR3 DNA: TGCAGCGTTCGCGTACAGGGAATACTCACTAATGAAAAACTGTTTTTT.

The genes are TRBV10-2 and TRBJ2-5; TRBD1 matches 7 bases. V dropped 5 bases and J dropped 2; count of bases not matched to a gene: 8. The CDR3 sequence is 15 residues long. Germline V gene lookup returns CDR1 WSHSY and CDR2 SAAADI. CDR3 in amino acids: CASSRGGQTQETQYF. CDR3 nucleotides: TGCGCCAGCAGTAGAGGGGGCCAAACTCAAGAGACCCAGTACTTC.

The chain couples TRBV5-1 to TRBJ2-7, with a tentative D call TRBD1 (6 bases). The V end was cut by 2 bases, the J end by 6 bases, with 15 bases between. There are 14 residues in the CDR3. Per germline, CDR1 SGHRS and CDR2 YFSETQ. CDR3 loop: CASSLSRGPFEQYF. CDR3 in DNA: TGCGCCAGCAGCTTATCCAGGGGACCATTCGAGCAGTACTTC. Full variable domain (rest looked up from reference TRBV5-1 and TRBJ2-7): KAGVTQTPRYLIKTRGQQVTLSCSPISGHRSVSWYQQTPGQGLQFLFEYFSETQRNKGNFPGRFSGRQFSNSRSEMNVSTLELGDSALYLCASSLSRGPFEQYFGPGTRLTVT.

This chain uses TRBV5-4 with TRBJ1-1; 8 bases align to TRBD1. CDR1 is SGHNT, CDR2 YYREEE, per germline (reference sequence). With 5 bases clipped from V and 2 bases from J, the junction kept 8 bases outside the gene matches. This CDR3 region has 15 residues. The CDR3, as DNA: TGTGCCAGCAGAATCAGGGACAGGAAAAACACTGAAGCTTTCTTT. Protein: CASRIRDRKNTEAFF.

This clone was seen only a few times. The chain is built from TRBV5-5 and TRBJ2-7; TRBD1 agrees at 8 bases. CDR1 and CDR2 from the germline V gene are SGHKS and YYEKEE (reference sequence). Trimming cost V 0 bases and J 5 bases; bases outside gene matches: 4. The CDR3 is 14 residues long. CDR3 bases: TGTGCCAGCAGCTTGGGGACAGGGCGCAACGAGCAGTACTTC. This codes for CASSLGTGRNEQYF.

The CDR3 region is CASSLRPGGRAIGELQETQYF. DNA of the CDR3: TGTGCCAGCAGCTTAAGGCCCGGTGGAAGGGCCATCGGGGAGCTCCAAGAGACCCAGTACTTC. The rearrangement links TRBV7-6 to TRBJ2-5; D is possibly TRBD2 (5 bases). The ends were cut back, 2 bases at V and 1 base at J, with 29 bases in the middle. CDR1 SGHVS and CDR2 FNYEAQ come from the germline V gene. This CDR3 spans 21 amino acids.

The chain carries TRBV25-1 and TRBJ2-1; 8 nucleotides align to TRBD1. Germline loops: CDR1 MGHDK, CDR2 SYGVNS. The CDR3 consists of 14 residues. J gave up 4 bases and V 6 bases, and 5 bases lay outside the gene matches. DNA of the CDR3: TGTGCCAGCAGCGAGGGGGACAGGTACAATGAGCAGTTCTTC. Residues: CASSEGDRYNEQFF.

Written as DNA, the CDR3 is TGTGCCAGCAGTGAGTTAGCTCTGAGCTCCTACGAGCAGTACTTC. Translated, it gives CASSELALSSYEQYF. The rearrangement joins TRBV6-1 to TRBJ2-7; D remains unclear. There are 15 residues in the CDR3. CDR1 and CDR2 from the germline V gene are MNHNS and SASEGT. The V end lost 3 bases, the J end lost 0 bases, and 12 bases lay between the germline ends.

V gene TRBV4-3 combines with J gene TRBJ2-2, with a weak D call TRBD1 (5 bases). The CDR3 consists of 16 residues. Germline CDR1 is LGHNA and CDR2 is YSLEER. V was pared by 2 bases and J by 5 bases, with 15 bases between. In DNA form, the CDR3 reads TGCGCCAGCAGCCAACGACGTCGGCAGGGAACCGGGGAGCTGTTTTTT. Translation gives CASSQRRRQGTGELFF.

This clone was seen a few times. The CDR3 DNA sequence: TGTGCCAGCAGTTTATATCCCGGGGGAGGGCCTGGCTACACCTTC. Its protein is CASSLYPGGGPGYTF. The chain combines TRBV28 with TRBJ1-2, with a possible D match to TRBD1 (5 bases). Trimming shortened V by 1 base and J by 7 bases, and 16 bases separated the two germline ends. Germline-derived CDR1 and CDR2 are MDHEN and SYDVKM. The CDR3 runs to 15 residues.

About this clone: The junction and the germline gene differ at one end; a read error may be behind it. The genes are TRBV2 and TRBJ2-7; D may correspond to TRBD1 or TRBD2 (6 bases each). The CDR3 runs to 17 residues. The germline CDR1 and CDR2 sequences are SNHLY and FYNNEI. The CDR3 here is CASREGGRYRSSYEQYF. In DNA form, the CDR3 reads TGTGCCAGCAGAGAAGGGGGGAGGTACAGGAGCTCCTACGAGCAGTACTTC.

The V and J genes are TRBV4-3 and TRBJ2-3, with D possibly matching TRBD2 (5 bases). V was clipped by 0 bases and J by 2 bases, with 9 bases between them. Germline V gene lookup returns CDR1 LGHNA and CDR2 YSLEER. The CDR3 is 15 residues long. The CDR3: CASSQEDFYTDTQYF. The CDR3 nucleotides are TGCGCCAGCAGCCAAGAGGACTTCTACACAGATACGCAGTATTTT.

This chain links TRBV10-3 with TRBJ2-7; TRBD2 agrees at 8 bases. Germline-derived CDR1 and CDR2 are ENHRY and SYGVKD. The CDR3 length is 13 residues. Losses at the gene ends were 7 bases for V and 5 bases for J; bases not matched to a gene: 7. The CDR3 reads CAITAGGLDEQYF. The CDR3 coding sequence is TGTGCCATCACCGCGGGAGGTTTAGACGAGCAGTACTTC.

Concerning this clone itself: Because the CDR3's place on the DNA is in doubt, the DNA is left out and the CDR3 is given as listed by TCRdb. CDR3 amino acids: CASPQVAGGSGFF. The chain has TRBV30 and TRBJ2-1; the table names TRBD2, a call not compared with the DNA. From its first to its last residue, the CDR3 has 13 amino acids. CDR1 is GTSNPN, CDR2 SVGIG, per germline (reference sequence).

The V and J genes are TRBV6-5 and TRBJ1-2, with TRBD1 matching 9 bases. This CDR3 is built from 15 residues. From germline, CDR1 is MNHEY and CDR2 SVGAGI. Unmatched junction bases numbered 7, after V lost 5 bases and J lost 3 bases. The CDR3 DNA sequence: TGTGCCAGCAGTCGTACAGGGGGCCAGGACTATGGCTACACCTTC. Its protein is CASSRTGGQDYGYTF.

The V call is TRBV29-1, the J call TRBJ2-4; TRBD2 aligns across 13 bases. This CDR3 is built from 16 residues. Trimming took 6 bases from V and 0 from J; bases not matched to a gene: 5. Germline V gene data show CDR1 as SQVTM and CDR2 as ANQGSEA. The CDR3 sequence is CSVRLAGGGAKNIQYF. The CDR3 nucleotides are TGCAGCGTGCGACTAGCGGGAGGCGGAGCCAAAAACATTCAGTACTTC.

V usage is TRBV19 and J usage is TRBJ1-5; a weak D match, TRBD1 (5 bases). Trimming removed 4 bases at V and 1 base at J, with 17 bases between. The CDR3 covers 17 residues. CDR1 is LNHDA, CDR2 SQIVND, per germline (reference sequence). The CDR3 sequence: CASSKGTDRGSNQPQHF. In DNA, the CDR3 is TGTGCCAGTAGTAAAGGGACGGACCGGGGGAGCAATCAGCCCCAGCATTTT.

The CDR3 DNA follows: TGCGCCAGCAGCCCAGAGGGGGGGCGGGATGTAGATCACAATGAGCAGTTCTTC. Translation: CASSPEGGRDVDHNEQFF. The rearrangement joins TRBV4-3 to TRBJ2-1; a weak D match, TRBD2 (7 bases). Germline-derived CDR1 and CDR2 are LGHNA and YSLEER. CDR3 length equals 18 residues. V was trimmed by 4 bases and J by 5 bases, leaving 24 bases between them.

The V call is TRBV29-1, the J call TRBJ2-1; the D gene is possibly TRBD2 (6 bases). The CDR3 length is 15 residues. The germline CDR1 and CDR2 sequences are SQVTM and ANQGSEA. V was pared by 2 bases and J by 8 bases, with 19 bases between. The CDR3 nucleotides are TGCAGCGTTGAATACCGGATAGGGGAGGAGGATGAGCAGTTCTTC. The encoded protein is CSVEYRIGEEDEQFF.

J is TRBJ2-3 and V is TRBV28, with D tentatively TRBD1 (5 bases). CDR1 and CDR2 (germline): MDHEN, SYDVKM. The CDR3 is 15 residues long. V gave up 5 bases and J gave up 6 bases, with 18 bases separating them. CDR3 region: CASSPLDRPGDTQYF. The CDR3 DNA is TGTGCCAGCAGTCCTCTCGACCGGCCAGGGGATACGCAGTATTTT. Based on the CDR3 plus reference TRBV28 and TRBJ2-3, the full variable domain is DVKVTQSSRYLVKRTGEKVFLECVQDMDHENMFWYRQDPGLGLRLIYFSYDVKMKEKGDIPEGYSVSREKKERFSLILESASTNQTSMYLCASSPLDRPGDTQYFGPGTRLTVL.